A single sample is the source of the 18 T cell receptor beta chains below, sequenced in a study of T cells after yellow fever vaccination. MiXCR was run by TCRdb on the 5' RACE reads, yielding one entry per CDR3 protein. Found here are some 560,000 distinct CDR3 sequences, around a sixth of them singletons; the top ten hold 17%. Specimen: PBMCs, collected less than 6 days after the first yellow fever vaccination. These receptors were obtained from a man aged 18-30 years who received the YFV17D yellow fever vaccine.

This clonotype was detected a few times. The V and J genes are TRBV11-2 and TRBJ1-6; TRBD1 is a possible D gene (5 bases). Germline-derived CDR1 and CDR2 are SGHAT and FQNNGV. Between the trimmed V and J ends, which lost 3 bases and 8 bases, there was a span of 11 bases. The CDR3 has 14 amino acids. CDR3 bases: TGTGCCAGCAGCTTGGGACCTCTACATTCACCCCTCCACTTT. It translates to CASSLGPLHSPLHF.

The chain combines TRBV12-3 or TRBV12-4 with TRBJ1-4; perhaps TRBD1 as D (6 bases). The V end was cut by 7 bases, the J end by 0 bases, with 9 bases between. The CDR3 contains 14 residues. The CDR3 DNA reads as TGTGCCAGCACCTGGACAGCAACTAATGAAAAACTGTTTTTT. Translated, it gives CASTWTATNEKLFF.

The V and J genes are TRBV6-2 or TRBV6-3 and TRBJ2-5; 7 nucleotides line up with TRBD1. The CDR3 sequence is 14 residues long. V was clipped by 5 bases and J by 4 bases; unmatched bases: 7. In germline, CDR1 is MNHEY, CDR2 SVGEGT. The CDR3 region is CASSAKGALETQYF. The CDR3 DNA follows: TGTGCCAGCAGTGCGAAGGGGGCCTTAGAGACCCAGTACTTC.

A few counts support this clonotype. The chain combines TRBV4-1 with TRBJ2-5; TRBD2 aligns across 8 bases. CDR1 and CDR2 from the germline V gene are MGHRA and YSYEKL. The CDR3 consists of 16 residues. Trimming took 4 bases from V and 1 from J; bases not matched to a gene: 8. The CDR3 nucleotides are TGCGCCAGCAGCCCGTTTCCGCGGGGGGCCCAAGAGACCCAGTACTTC. Protein product: CASSPFPRGAQETQYF.

The chain couples TRBV4-1 to TRBJ2-6; maybe TRBD1 (6 bases). CDR1 is MGHRA, CDR2 YSYEKL, per germline. The ends were cut back, 2 bases at V and 0 bases at J, with 11 bases in the middle. The CDR3 covers 17 residues. The CDR3 sequence is CASSQNTGISGANVLTF. The CDR3 DNA is TGCGCCAGCAGCCAAAACACAGGGATCTCTGGGGCCAACGTCCTGACTTTC.

The CDR3 here is CASSQDSVAQPQHF. The CDR3 bases are TGTGCCAGCAGCCAAGATTCGGTAGCTCAGCCCCAGCATTTT. The chain has TRBV3-1 and TRBJ1-5; D not resolved. There are 14 residues in the CDR3. The ends were cut back, 0 bases at V and 6 bases at J, with 9 bases in the middle. The germline V gene has CDR1 LGHDT and CDR2 YNNKEL (reference sequence).

In its sample, this clonotype was seen many times. The junction and the germline gene differ at one end; a read error may be behind it. The V call is TRBV5-1, the J call TRBJ2-3; the match to TRBD2 covers 11 bases. The CDR3 extends over 14 amino acids. Germline V gives CDR1 SGHRS, CDR2 YFSETQ. CDR3 in DNA: TGCGCCAGCAGTTTGGGACTAGCGGTAGATACGCAGTATTTT. Its protein product is CASSLGLAVDTQYF. The variable domain in full, with the rest retrieved from reference TRBV5-1 and TRBJ2-3, is KAGVTQTPRYLIKTRGQQVTLSCSPISGHRSVSWYQQTPGQGLQFLFEYFSETQRNKGNFPGRFSGRQFSNSRSEMNVSTLELGDSALYLCASSLGLAVDTQYFGPGTRLTVL.

The chain carries TRBV6-1 and TRBJ2-2; weak D call: TRBD1 (5 bases). The CDR3 totals 14 residues. Germline-derived CDR1 and CDR2 are MNHNS and SASEGT. V shed 8 bases and J shed 3 bases, with 13 bases lying between them. The CDR3 region is CASASGQDTGELFF. For the CDR3, the DNA is TGTGCCAGCGCCTCAGGGCAGGACACCGGGGAGCTGTTTTTT.

This clonotype was detected a few times. V and J are TRBV28 and TRBJ2-7; D tentatively fits TRBD1 or TRBD2 (5 bases each). CDR3 size: 12 residues. The germline CDR1 and CDR2 sequences are MDHEN and SYDVKM. V lost 9 bases and J lost 0, with 9 bases in between. The CDR3 DNA reads TGTGCCAGTACCGGGACCTCCTACGAGCAGTACTTC. Its protein product is CASTGTSYEQYF.

About this clonotype: A much larger clone differs from this one at a single base, so this may be a read error. The chain employs TRBV7-2 and TRBJ2-3; TRBD2 is a possible D gene (7 bases). Germline loops: CDR1 SGHTA, CDR2 FQGNSA. This CDR3 region has 16 residues. The CDR3, as DNA: TGTGCCAGCAGCTCGTTCGGAGGGGGGGGCCAAGATACGAAGTATTTT. Translation: CASSSFGGGGQDTKYF.

The rearrangement joins TRBV3-1 to TRBJ2-5, with 8 bases fitting TRBD2. CDR3 length: 15 residues. Germline V lookup: CDR1 LGHDT, CDR2 YNNKEL (reference sequence). V shed 4 bases, J shed 3 bases, and the junction held 7 bases outside the gene matches. This chain's CDR3 is CASSPAAGAEETQYF. The CDR3, as DNA: TGTGCCAGCAGCCCTGCAGCGGGGGCAGAAGAGACCCAGTACTTC.

This clonotype was counted only a few times. The chain recombines TRBV28 with TRBJ1-6; D might be TRBD1 (5 bases). The CDR3 covers 14 residues. The V gene lost 6 bases and the J gene lost 4 bases, with 10 bases spanning the gap. In germline, CDR1 is MDHEN, CDR2 SYDVKM. The CDR3 DNA reads TGTGCCAGCAGCCGAAGACAGTATAATTCACCCCTCCACTTT. It yields the protein CASSRRQYNSPLHF.

This clonotype was seen once. This rearrangement joins TRBV7-2 to TRBJ2-7; D possibly corresponds to TRBD2 (6 bases). The CDR3 runs to 14 residues. Trimming stripped 3 bases from V and 2 bases from J, with 11 bases between. Germline lookup yields CDR1 SGHTA and CDR2 FQGNSA. The DNA of the CDR3 is TGTGCCAGCAGCTTTGGAGGGCGCCCCTACGAGCAGTACTTC. Translation: CASSFGGRPYEQYF.

This chain connects TRBV5-4 to TRBJ1-5; D ambiguous. Trimming stripped 1 base from V and 3 bases from J, with 5 bases between. Germline CDR1 and CDR2: SGHNT and YYREEE (reference sequence). CDR3 length: 13 residues. CDR3 DNA sequence: TGTGCCAGCAGCTTGAATAACAATCAGCCCCAGCATTTT. Translation: CASSLNNNQPQHF.

V gene TRBV20-1 combines with J gene TRBJ1-4, with 9 bases fitting TRBD1. The CDR3 has 14 amino acids. V trimming: 5 bases; J trimming: 6 bases; junction bases outside the gene matches: 7. Per germline, CDR1 DFQATT and CDR2 SNEGSKA (reference sequence). CDR3 in DNA: TGCAGTGCTTTAAGTACAGGGGGCGATGAAAAACTGTTTTTT. It translates to CSALSTGGDEKLFF.

The chain carries TRBV28 and TRBJ2-3; 8 nucleotides agree with TRBD1. This CDR3 is built from 15 residues. J lost 4 bases, V lost 3 bases, and 6 bases had no gene match. The germline CDR1 and CDR2 sequences are MDHEN and SYDVKM. In DNA, the CDR3 is TGTGCCAGCAGTTTGACAGGGGATGGCGCAGATACGCAGTATTTT. Residues: CASSLTGDGADTQYF.

This clonotype was recorded a few times. The V call is TRBV7-9, the J call TRBJ2-1; 7 bases match TRBD2. The CDR3 extends over 13 amino acids. Germline loops: CDR1 SEHNR, CDR2 FQNEAQ (reference sequence). V gave up 5 bases and J gave up 10 bases; unmatched junction bases: 8. DNA of the CDR3: TGTGCCAGCAGCCCACTAGCGCAATTCGAGCAGTTCTTC. Its translation is CASSPLAQFEQFF.

Ten or more counts support this clonotype. This chain connects TRBV2 to TRBJ2-6; no firm D call. The CDR3 runs to 15 residues. V dropped 1 base and J dropped 2 bases, with 6 bases sitting between them. Germline V lookup: CDR1 SNHLY, CDR2 FYNNEI. The CDR3 DNA is TGTGCCAGCAGTGAAGTTGGTGCTGGGGCCAACGTCCTGACTTTC. Translation gives CASSEVGAGANVLTF.